This TCR beta chain originates from a study of shared clonotypes between healthy human individuals. Study in general: The donor group consisted of two women and a few men, aged 18 to 49. Overall study findings and caveats: Limitation of the genetic and exposure-history diversity represented came from the few donors.

The V and J ends lost 6 bases and 1 base respectively, with 15 bases between them. In germline, CDR1 is MDHEN, CDR2 SYDVKM. This CDR3 has 15 residues. This clone has just a few counts. The antigen remains unidentified. The healthy adult donors were HIV-negative and reported no recent acute infections or vaccinations. The genomic DNA of each subset was split evenly across several immunoSEQ plates. This table comes from immunoSEQ multiplex PCR, and its TCRdb copy is limited to in-frame clones, with some not included. This table has around 510,000 clones, around 80% appearing once. Material for sequencing was PBMCs. The rearrangement uses TRBV28 and TRBJ2-5, with D possibly called TRBD1 or TRBD2 (5 bases each). The TCR was taken from a woman aged 40 to 55 in good health. Some clones in this sample may be carry-over from other donors' samples. CDR3 in amino acids: CASSATGAPQETQYF. The CDR3 bases are TGTGCCAGCAGCGCTACCGGGGCTCCCCAAGAGACCCAGTACTTC.